A single sample gave rise to the 32 T cell receptor beta chains below, sequenced in a study of blood T cell repertoires in COVID-19 (dated by TCRdb to the early 2020s). The method was the immunoSEQ multiplex PCR assay. TCRdb mirrors the immuneACCESS table, restricted to in-frame sequences. Some clones are absent from its copies; in checked studies, under half trace to an unresolved V gene, and the reason for the others is unknown. The sample profile shows 35,000 to 55,000 clones; about nine tenths of them were found once. The top ten hold approximately 5% of the sample. Specimen: peripheral blood. Receptor source: a human donor in a cohort sampled during active COVID-19.

The chain is built from TRBV5-4 and TRBJ2-7, with TRBD1 matching 9 bases. V shed 0 bases, J shed 7 bases, and the junction held 8 bases outside the gene matches. CDR3 length equals 15 residues. CDR1 is SGHNT, CDR2 YYREEE, per germline (reference sequence). The CDR3 nucleotides are TGTGCCAGCAGCTTGGGGGGACAGGGTATGAGAGAGCAGTACTTC. It codes for CASSLGGQGMREQYF. Supplemented by reference TRBV5-4 and TRBJ2-7, the full variable domain reads ETGVTQSPTHLIKTRGQQVTLRCSSQSGHNTVSWYQQALGQGPQFIFQYYREEENGRGNFPPRFSGLQFPNYSSELNVNALELDDSALYLCASSLGGQGMREQYFGPGTRLTVT.

A single count supports this clone. V gene TRBV28 combines with J gene TRBJ2-7; 10 bases align to TRBD1. Germline trimming cut 2 bases from V and 6 bases from J; bases unmatched to any gene: 7. The CDR3 length is 15 residues. CDR1 and CDR2 from the germline V gene are MDHEN and SYDVKM. In nucleotides, the CDR3 is TGTGCCAGCAGTTTAACGGCGACAGGGGGCCCCGAGCAGTACTTC. It is translated as CASSLTATGGPEQYF.

The chain couples TRBV5-6 to TRBJ2-1; D is undetermined. V was shortened by 1 base and J by 2 bases, with 7 bases between the two germline ends. The CDR3 consists of 14 residues. CDR1 is SGHDT, CDR2 YYEEEE, per germline. CDR3 amino acids: CASSLQRTYNEQFF. DNA for the CDR3: TGTGCCAGCAGCTTGCAGAGGACCTACAATGAGCAGTTCTTC.

V usage is TRBV19 and J usage is TRBJ1-3; TRBD1 matches at 8 bases. The length of the CDR3 is 15 residues. The germline V gene encodes CDR1 LNHDA and CDR2 SQIVND (reference sequence). The J segment lost 1 base and the V segment lost 6 bases, leaving 5 bases of the junction unmatched. The CDR3 DNA reads as TGTGCCAGTAGCTGGACAGGGACATCTGGAAACACCATATATTTT. Translation gives CASSWTGTSGNTIYF.

V gene TRBV15 combines with J gene TRBJ1-5; weak D call: TRBD1 (6 bases). The germline V and J ends were trimmed by 3 bases and 5 bases, with 11 bases remaining between them. CDR1 and CDR2 from the germline V gene are LNHNV and YYDKDF (reference sequence). The length of the CDR3 is 14 residues. The CDR3 DNA follows: TGTGCCACCAGCAGGGACAGTTGGGATCAGCCCCAGCATTTT. This encodes CATSRDSWDQPQHF.

V and J are TRBV10-3 and TRBJ2-1; TRBD1 aligns across 12 bases. Germline V gene lookup returns CDR1 ENHRY and CDR2 SYGVKD. The CDR3 is made up of 14 amino acids. The V segment lost 4 bases and the J segment 10 bases; nucleotides outside the gene matches: 5. DNA of the CDR3: TGTGCCATCAGTGGGGACAGGGGGCGTCGGGAGCAGTTCTTC. It is translated as CAISGDRGRREQFF.

This clone is classed as medium-sized (0.01 to 0.1%). The rearrangement joins TRBV5-3 to TRBJ1-5; D gene unclear. TRBV5-3 is filed as an ORF, its function uncertain. V was shortened by 2 bases and J by 9 bases, with 12 bases between the two germline ends. This CDR3 is 13 amino acids long. The CDR3 here is CARSFTEQTPQHF. For the CDR3, the DNA is TGTGCCAGAAGCTTCACGGAGCAAACGCCCCAGCATTTT.

The chain recombines TRBV30 with TRBJ2-7; perhaps TRBD1 as D (6 bases). Germline V gene lookup returns CDR1 GTSNPN and CDR2 SVGIG (reference sequence). The CDR3 covers 12 residues. Trimming left V 0 bases short and J 6 bases short, with 9 bases between. CDR3 protein: CAWSVQGFEQYF. The DNA of the CDR3 is TGTGCCTGGAGTGTACAGGGTTTCGAGCAGTACTTC.

The V and J genes are TRBV2 and TRBJ2-5, with 7 bases fitting TRBD2. Germline V gene sequence: CDR1 SNHLY, CDR2 FYNNEI. V was clipped by 7 bases and J by 5 bases; unmatched bases: 10. The CDR3 has 14 amino acids. The CDR3 nucleotides read TGTGCCAGCACTCCCCGCGGGAGTGGTGAGACCCAGTACTTC. This gives the protein CASTPRGSGETQYF.

J is TRBJ2-7 and V is TRBV19, with 10 bases lining up with TRBD1. V lost 6 bases and J lost 3; bases outside the gene matches: 8. The CDR3 is made up of 15 amino acids. The V gene's germline CDR1 is LNHDA and CDR2 SQIVND (reference sequence). This chain's CDR3 is CASSTRGDRGYEQYF. CDR3 nucleotide sequence: TGTGCCAGTAGCACCAGAGGGGACAGGGGCTACGAGCAGTACTTC.

The chain combines TRBV5-1 with TRBJ2-3; D perhaps matches TRBD1 (6 bases). Germline values: CDR1 SGHRS, CDR2 YFSETQ. V was pared by 4 bases and J by 8 bases, with 14 bases between. This CDR3 comprises 13 residues. CDR3 bases: TGCGCCAGCAGCCCGGAAGCAGGGGCTACGCAGTATTTT. It translates to CASSPEAGATQYF.

The chain has TRBV4-3 and TRBJ2-2; TRBD1 might be the D (6 bases). Per the germline V gene, CDR1 is LGHNA and CDR2 is YSLEER. Trimming shortened V by 5 bases and J by 5 bases, and 12 bases separated the two germline ends. This CDR3 contains 14 residues. The CDR3 nucleotides are TGCGCCAGCAGCGGGGGCGTTCAAACCGGGGAGCTGTTTTTT. This codes for CASSGGVQTGELFF.

The CDR3 bases are TGCGCCAGCAGGGCGCCGGGACAGGGGGACACTGAAGCTTTCTTT. Residues: CASRAPGQGDTEAFF. The chain carries TRBV10-2 and TRBJ1-1; TRBD1 agrees at 11 bases. Germline V lookup: CDR1 WSHSY, CDR2 SAAADI. With 6 bases clipped from V and 3 bases from J, the junction kept 6 bases outside the gene matches. The CDR3 contains 15 residues.

The V and J genes are TRBV7-8 and TRBJ2-7; D gene unclear. Looked up from germline, CDR1 is SGHVS and CDR2 is FQNEAQ. CDR3 length: 14 amino acids. The V end was cut by 1 base, the J end by 1 base, with 8 bases between. The CDR3 DNA reads TGTGCCAGCAGCTTAGACCCAGCGTCCTACGAGCAGTACTTC. Its protein product is CASSLDPASYEQYF.

The CDR3 DNA reads TGTGCCAGCTCACCGTCAGGGTCCCTCACCGGGGAGCTGTTTTTT. Protein product: CASSPSGSLTGELFF. V and J are TRBV18 and TRBJ2-2; possible D gene TRBD1, 5 bases. Trimming left V 3 bases short and J 4 bases short, with 12 bases between. Germline-derived CDR1 and CDR2 are KGHSH and LQKENI. The CDR3 is 15 amino acids.

The chain combines TRBV4-1 with TRBJ2-1; no firm D call. CDR1 MGHRA and CDR2 YSYEKL come from the germline V gene. The V end lost 0 bases, the J end lost 2 bases, and 5 bases lay between the germline ends. The CDR3 contains 14 residues. The CDR3 DNA is TGCGCCAGCAGCCAAGATCATCCCTACAATGAGCAGTTCTTC. Translated, it gives CASSQDHPYNEQFF.

The chain carries TRBV6-4 and TRBJ2-3, with 7 bases fitting TRBD1. The CDR3 spans 15 residues. Per the germline V gene, CDR1 is MRHNA and CDR2 is SNTAGT. The V segment lost 0 bases and the J segment 2 bases; nucleotides outside the gene matches: 2. The CDR3 reads CASSDSGTATDTQYF. The CDR3 DNA reads as TGTGCCAGCAGTGACTCCGGGACAGCCACAGATACGCAGTATTTT.

V is TRBV15 and J is TRBJ1-3, with TRBD1 as a possible D gene (6 bases). The CDR3 runs 18 residues. Germline loops: CDR1 LNHNV, CDR2 YYDKDF (reference sequence). Trimming cost V 2 bases and J 2 bases, with 19 bases left between them. CDR3 bases: TGTGCCACCAGCAGAATCGGGGAGGGGAGGGGGACTGGAAACACCATATATTTT. Protein: CATSRIGEGRGTGNTIYF. Together with reference TRBV15 and TRBJ1-3, the CDR3 gives the full variable domain: DAMVIQNPRYQVTQFGKPVTLSCSQTLNHNVMYWYQQKSSQAPKLLFHYYDKDFNNEADTPDNFQSRRPNTSFCFLDIRSPGLGDTAMYLCATSRIGEGRGTGNTIYFGEGSWLTVV.

This clone showed up just once. J is TRBJ2-7 and V is TRBV9, with 9 bases fitting TRBD1. The CDR3 is made up of 15 amino acids. CDR1 and CDR2 from the germline V gene are SGDLS and YYNGEE. V gave up 4 bases and J gave up 4 bases; unmatched junction bases: 9. For the CDR3, the DNA is TGTGCCAGCAGCCTGGGGGTACAGGGGGCGTACGAGCAGTACTTC. Translating it yields CASSLGVQGAYEQYF.

This clone was seen once. V is TRBV9 and J is TRBJ1-2, with TRBD1 matching over 9 bases. The germline V gene encodes CDR1 SGDLS and CDR2 YYNGEE. This CDR3 has 15 residues. V dropped 3 bases and J dropped 0; count of bases not matched to a gene: 3. The CDR3 here is CASSAGQGPNYGYTF. The CDR3 nucleotides read TGTGCCAGCAGCGCCGGACAGGGGCCTAACTATGGCTACACCTTC.

The rearrangement joins TRBV13 to TRBJ1-2, with TRBD1 identical over 8 bases. After removal of 8 bases from V and 0 bases from J, the junction contained 8 bases not matched to a gene. The CDR3 has 15 amino acids. The germline V gene encodes CDR1 PRHDT and CDR2 FYEKMQ (reference sequence). CDR3 sequence: CASRPGTGSNYGYTF. CDR3 coding DNA: TGTGCCAGCCGACCCGGGACAGGATCTAACTATGGCTACACCTTC. The full variable domain, in which reference TRBV13 and TRBJ1-2 provide the parts outside the CDR3, is AAGVIQSPRHLIKEKRETATLKCYPIPRHDTVYWYQQGPGQDPQFLISFYEKMQSDKGSIPDRFSAQQFSDYHSELNMSSLELGDSALYFCASRPGTGSNYGYTFGSGTRLTVV.

The J gene is TRBJ2-2, the V gene TRBV4-1, with 15 positions matching TRBD2. V lost 4 bases, J lost 4 bases, and 4 bases stayed unmatched. This CDR3 has 17 amino acids. CDR1 and CDR2 (germline): MGHRA, YSYEKL. The CDR3 here is CASSLGTSGRSTGELFF. The DNA for the CDR3 is TGCGCCAGCAGCCTTGGGACTAGCGGGAGGAGCACCGGGGAGCTGTTTTTT.

This rearrangement joins TRBV27 to TRBJ1-1, with D tentatively TRBD1 (5 bases). Trimming took 1 base from V and 2 from J, leaving 11 bases between them. Germline CDR1 is MNHEY and CDR2 is SMNVEV (reference sequence). CDR3 length: 15 residues. In DNA form, the CDR3 reads TGTGCCAGCAGTTTATGGGGCAGGGCTAACACTGAAGCTTTCTTT. This sequence encodes CASSLWGRANTEAFF.

This clone turned up a few times. The chain is built from TRBV7-2 and TRBJ2-5, with 9 bases lining up with TRBD2. The CDR3 runs to 16 residues. V trimming: 4 bases; J trimming: 5 bases; junction bases outside the gene matches: 11. Germline CDR1 reads SGHTA; CDR2 reads FQGNSA. For the CDR3, the DNA is TGTGCCAGCAGCTCACTTGCGGGAGGGCATTTTGAGACCCAGTACTTC. Encoded protein: CASSSLAGGHFETQYF.

The chain couples TRBV6-5 to TRBJ2-5; maybe TRBD2 (7 bases). The CDR3 loop spans 15 amino acids. The germline V and J ends were trimmed by 9 bases and 2 bases, with 19 bases remaining between them. From germline, CDR1 is MNHEY and CDR2 SVGAGI. The CDR3 sequence: CASRGGRARQETQYF. CDR3 in DNA: TGTGCCAGTAGGGGGGGGCGTGCTCGTCAAGAGACCCAGTACTTC.

This clone was picked up a small number of times. This sequence joins TRBV4-2 and TRBJ2-2, with TRBD2 identical over 8 bases. Germline CDR1 reads LGHNA; CDR2 reads YNFKEQ. Germline trimming cut 3 bases from V and 5 bases from J; bases unmatched to any gene: 5. CDR3 length: 15 residues. The CDR3 nucleotides are TGTGCCAGCAGCCAGGGCGGCGGGAGGACCGGGGAGCTGTTTTTT. Its translation is CASSQGGGRTGELFF.

This clone has only a few counts. The rearrangement joins TRBV29-1 to TRBJ2-3; 7 nucleotides agree with TRBD1. CDR1 SQVTM and CDR2 ANQGSEA come from the germline V gene. The CDR3 is 15 amino acids. The trim removed 5 bases at V and 2 bases at J, leaving 10 bases unmatched. This CDR3 is CSVRQGTVATDTQYF. CDR3 sequence (DNA): TGCAGCGTTAGACAGGGAACAGTCGCCACAGATACGCAGTATTTT.

This clone was found once. V and J are TRBV7-9 and TRBJ2-3; possibly TRBD1 for D (5 bases). Trimming pared 2 bases from V and 5 bases from J, leaving 11 bases between. Germline CDR1 reads SEHNR; CDR2 reads FQNEAQ (reference sequence). CDR3 size: 14 residues. CDR3 loop: CASSLWRQQDTQYF. In DNA form, the CDR3 reads TGTGCCAGCAGCTTATGGCGACAGCAAGATACGCAGTATTTT.

The CDR3 bases are TGTGCCAGCAGCGAACCGGGACAGGGGGCTAGTGGCTACACCTTC. The encoded protein is CASSEPGQGASGYTF. The V gene is TRBV5-4, the J gene TRBJ1-2, with TRBD1 matching over 12 bases. V shed 4 bases and J 7 bases; nucleotides not matched to a gene: 8. Germline V gene lookup returns CDR1 SGHNT and CDR2 YYREEE (reference sequence). This CDR3 spans 15 amino acids.

Here the CDR3 reads CASSIRTSGSDTQYF. As DNA, the CDR3 is TGTGCCAGCAGTATTCGGACTAGCGGGAGTGATACGCAGTATTTT. The gene calls are TRBV9 and TRBJ2-3; 13 nucleotides align to TRBD2. The CDR3 totals 15 residues. V gave up 5 bases and J gave up 6 bases; unmatched junction bases: 6. Germline assignment: CDR1 SGDLS and CDR2 YYNGEE.

The count of this clone is one. This chain connects TRBV7-3 to TRBJ2-7; 10 nucleotides agree with TRBD2. This CDR3 has 14 amino acids. V was pared by 4 bases and J by 10 bases, with 10 bases of the junction left unmatched. Germline V gene data show CDR1 as SGHTA and CDR2 as FQGTGA. The CDR3 is CASSSTTSGGEQYF. Written as DNA, the CDR3 is TGTGCCAGCAGCTCCACCACCAGCGGGGGGGAACAGTACTTC.

This clone has only one observation. The rearrangement joins TRBV7-2 to TRBJ1-2; 7 bases align to TRBD1. The CDR3 is 16 amino acids. V shed 1 base and J 6 bases; nucleotides not matched to a gene: 11. Germline-derived CDR1 and CDR2 are SGHTA and FQGNSA. CDR3 nucleotides: TGTGCCAGCAGCTTAGAAGCGACAGGGTATGGGAATGGCTACACCTTC. Encoded protein: CASSLEATGYGNGYTF.